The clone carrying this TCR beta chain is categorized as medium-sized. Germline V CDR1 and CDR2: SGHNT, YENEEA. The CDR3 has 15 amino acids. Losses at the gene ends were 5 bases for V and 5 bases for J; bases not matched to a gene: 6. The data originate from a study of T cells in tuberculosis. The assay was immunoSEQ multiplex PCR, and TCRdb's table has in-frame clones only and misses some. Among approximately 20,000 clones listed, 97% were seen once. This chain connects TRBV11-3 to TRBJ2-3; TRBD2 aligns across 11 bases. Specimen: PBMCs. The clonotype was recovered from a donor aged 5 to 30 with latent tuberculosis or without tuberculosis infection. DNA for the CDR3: TGTGCCAGCAGCCCGGGGCTAGCGGGGGGAGATACGCAGTATTTT. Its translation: CASSPGLAGGDTQYF.